What follows are 18 T cell receptor beta chains derived from one specimen sequenced in a study of cytomegalovirus exposure and HLA in healthy donors. The PCR employed 60 Vbeta primers together with 13 Jbeta primers. Method: immunoSEQ multiplex PCR; TCRdb's copy keeps in-frame clones and lacks some. The sample gives 200,000 or so clones, roughly 76% of which show up once; 2% to 2.5% is in the top ten. The specimen was PBMCs. These receptors originate from a woman aged 30 to 39 in good health and CMV-seropositive.

The chain uses TRBV7-2 and TRBJ1-6; D not certain. The CDR3 sequence is 13 residues long. The V end lost 5 bases, the J end lost 10 bases, and 12 bases lay between the germline ends. The germline CDR1 and CDR2 sequences are SGHTA and FQGNSA. The chain's CDR3 is CASSPANPSPLHF. The DNA of the CDR3 is TGTGCCAGCAGCCCCGCGAACCCATCACCCCTCCACTTT.

A few counts support this clone. The chain joins TRBV4-2 to TRBJ2-1; D possibly corresponds to TRBD2 (5 bases). The germline V and J ends were trimmed by 2 bases and 4 bases, with 15 bases remaining between them. CDR3 length: 16 amino acids. Germline-derived CDR1 and CDR2 are LGHNA and YNFKEQ. The CDR3 sequence is CASSQHIGGSYNEQFF. CDR3 coding DNA: TGTGCCAGCAGCCAACACATAGGAGGCTCATACAATGAGCAGTTCTTC.

This clone occurred a few times. This chain links TRBV5-1 with TRBJ1-4; no definite D call. There are 15 residues in the CDR3. V lost 2 bases, J lost 5 bases, and 13 bases lay in between. Looked up from germline, CDR1 is SGHRS and CDR2 is YFSETQ. CDR3 in DNA: TGCGCCAGCAGCTTCGAGGGAATTAAAAATGAAAAACTGTTTTTT. Amino acids: CASSFEGIKNEKLFF.

The chain recombines TRBV19 with TRBJ2-7; D is unclear. Between the trimmed V and J ends, which lost 10 bases and 0 bases, there was a span of 16 bases. This CDR3 has 14 amino acids. Germline V gene lookup returns CDR1 LNHDA and CDR2 SQIVND (reference sequence). The CDR3 sequence: CATSPSGFSYEQYF. For the CDR3, the DNA is TGTGCCACCTCGCCTTCCGGGTTCTCCTACGAGCAGTACTTC.

The V and J genes are TRBV29-1 and TRBJ2-5; TRBD1 aligns across 8 bases. Germline-derived CDR1 and CDR2 are SQVTM and ANQGSEA. Trimming at V came to 1 base and at J to 1 base, leaving 5 bases not matched to a gene. The CDR3 spans 15 residues. This chain's CDR3 is CSVEVPGTGQETQYF. For the CDR3, the DNA is TGCAGCGTTGAAGTACCGGGGACAGGCCAAGAGACCCAGTACTTC. Complete variable domain (other parts from reference TRBV29-1 and TRBJ2-5): SAVISQKPSRDICQRGTSLTIQCQVDSQVTMMFWYRQQPGQSLTLIATANQGSEATYESGFVIDKFPISRPNLTFSTLTVSNMSPEDSSIYLCSVEVPGTGQETQYFGPGTRLLVL.

This chain links TRBV4-3 with TRBJ1-4; 7 bases are shared with TRBD1. The CDR3 has 16 amino acids. The trim removed 4 bases at V and 5 bases at J, leaving 10 bases unmatched. The germline gives CDR1 LGHNA, CDR2 YSLEER. CDR3 sequence (DNA): TGCGCCAGCAGCCCTCCCAAGGGGGCTGCCAATGAAAAACTGTTTTTT. It translates to CASSPPKGAANEKLFF.

V usage is TRBV2 and J usage is TRBJ2-3, with TRBD2 matching over 7 bases. Germline loops: CDR1 SNHLY, CDR2 FYNNEI. V was pared by 2 bases and J by 4 bases, with 9 bases of the junction left unmatched. The CDR3 contains 16 residues. CDR3 in DNA: TGTGCCAGCAGTGAAACTTTGAGCGGGGCGTCAGATACGCAGTATTTT. This encodes CASSETLSGASDTQYF.

V usage is TRBV7-9 and J usage is TRBJ1-2, with no clear D. Germline CDR1 reads SEHNR; CDR2 reads FQNEAQ (reference sequence). CDR3 length equals 14 residues. V was clipped by 1 base and J by 8 bases, with 14 bases between them. The CDR3 region is CASSLEPGARGYTF. CDR3 bases: TGTGCCAGCAGCTTAGAGCCCGGAGCAAGGGGCTACACCTTC. Variable domain in full (rest from reference TRBV7-9 and TRBJ1-2): DTGVSQNPRHKITKRGQNVTFRCDPISEHNRLYWYRQTLGQGPEFLTYFQNEAQLEKSRLLSDRFSAERPKGSFSTLEIQRTEQGDSAMYLCASSLEPGARGYTFGSGTRLTVV.

The chain is built from TRBV18 and TRBJ1-2; maybe TRBD1 (5 bases). CDR3 size: 15 residues. Per the germline V gene, CDR1 is KGHSH and CDR2 is LQKENI. Trimming removed 0 bases at V and 3 bases at J, with 11 bases between. The chain's CDR3 is CASSPPSKGYYGYTF. CDR3 sequence (DNA): TGTGCCAGCTCACCACCGAGTAAGGGGTACTATGGCTACACCTTC.

The gene calls are TRBV5-1 and TRBJ1-2, with TRBD1 matching over 9 bases. The CDR3 length is 12 residues. V lost 3 bases, J lost 7 bases, and 1 base stayed unmatched. Germline values: CDR1 SGHRS, CDR2 YFSETQ. The CDR3 sequence is CASSSQGAGYTF. The CDR3 DNA is TGCGCCAGCAGCTCACAGGGGGCTGGCTACACCTTC.

V is TRBV2 and J is TRBJ1-5; D remains ambiguous. Germline V gene lookup returns CDR1 SNHLY and CDR2 FYNNEI. The CDR3 covers 14 residues. V was pared by 0 bases and J by 4 bases, with 7 bases between. The DNA for the CDR3 is TGTGCCAGCAGTGAAGCCGGGAAAAATCAGCCCCAGCATTTT. This gives the protein CASSEAGKNQPQHF.

The CDR3, as DNA: TGTGCCAGCAGTGAGACCGGGGGCGGGGGATCCTACGAGCAGTACTTC. Translating it yields CASSETGGGGSYEQYF. The chain combines TRBV6-1 with TRBJ2-7, with TRBD2 as a possible D gene (7 bases). The CDR3 loop spans 16 amino acids. Trimming stripped 3 bases from V and 1 base from J, with 16 bases between. Germline assignment: CDR1 MNHNS and CDR2 SASEGT.

A single count supports this clone. V is TRBV5-5 and J is TRBJ2-7; TRBD2 might be the D (7 bases). The V and J ends lost 1 base and 3 bases respectively, with 8 bases between them. Germline CDR1 reads SGHKS; CDR2 reads YYEKEE (reference sequence). The CDR3 sequence is 13 residues long. The DNA of the CDR3 is TGTGCCAGCAGCTTGAGGGGGGGCTACGAGCAGTACTTC. It is translated as CASSLRGGYEQYF.

V usage is TRBV6-5 and J usage is TRBJ2-7, with 7 bases lining up with TRBD2. The CDR3 is 15 residues long. Germline V gives CDR1 MNHEY, CDR2 SVGAGI. V was pared by 5 bases and J by 4 bases, with 11 bases of the junction left unmatched. The CDR3 DNA reads TGTGCCAGCAGTCCCACGGCTAGCGGCCCTTACGAGCAGTACTTC. Translating it yields CASSPTASGPYEQYF.

This rearrangement joins TRBV7-8 to TRBJ2-7; TRBD1 agrees at 9 bases. The CDR3 contains 14 residues. CDR1 and CDR2 (germline): SGHVS, FQNEAQ. The V segment lost 3 bases and the J segment 6 bases; nucleotides outside the gene matches: 6. CDR3 nucleotides: TGTGCCAGCAGCTTGTCCGGGACAGGGTTCGAGCAGTACTTC. Its translation: CASSLSGTGFEQYF.

The chain has TRBV10-3 and TRBJ2-6, with a possible D match to TRBD1 (6 bases). This CDR3 spans 17 amino acids. The V end lost 2 bases, the J end lost 0 bases, and 11 bases lay between the germline ends. Germline lookup yields CDR1 ENHRY and CDR2 SYGVKD. The CDR3 coding sequence is TGTGCCATCAGTGAGGGCAGGGGACCCTCTGGGGCCAACGTCCTGACTTTC. Translated, it gives CAISEGRGPSGANVLTF.

The rearrangement joins TRBV28 to TRBJ2-1; 7 bases match TRBD2. The CDR3 is 14 amino acids. The germline gives CDR1 MDHEN, CDR2 SYDVKM. V gave up 8 bases and J gave up 7 bases; unmatched junction bases: 11. The CDR3 sequence is CASVGGMKRNEQFF. CDR3 sequence (DNA): TGTGCCAGCGTGGGGGGGATGAAGAGGAATGAGCAGTTCTTC.

This sequence joins TRBV18 and TRBJ2-1; TRBD2 agrees at 8 bases. This CDR3 comprises 16 residues. With 3 bases clipped from V and 5 bases from J, the junction kept 9 bases outside the gene matches. The V gene's germline CDR1 is KGHSH and CDR2 LQKENI. DNA for the CDR3: TGTGCCAGCTCACCCCGGGGGGGCCTTAACAACAATGAGCAGTTCTTC. It yields the protein CASSPRGGLNNNEQFF.